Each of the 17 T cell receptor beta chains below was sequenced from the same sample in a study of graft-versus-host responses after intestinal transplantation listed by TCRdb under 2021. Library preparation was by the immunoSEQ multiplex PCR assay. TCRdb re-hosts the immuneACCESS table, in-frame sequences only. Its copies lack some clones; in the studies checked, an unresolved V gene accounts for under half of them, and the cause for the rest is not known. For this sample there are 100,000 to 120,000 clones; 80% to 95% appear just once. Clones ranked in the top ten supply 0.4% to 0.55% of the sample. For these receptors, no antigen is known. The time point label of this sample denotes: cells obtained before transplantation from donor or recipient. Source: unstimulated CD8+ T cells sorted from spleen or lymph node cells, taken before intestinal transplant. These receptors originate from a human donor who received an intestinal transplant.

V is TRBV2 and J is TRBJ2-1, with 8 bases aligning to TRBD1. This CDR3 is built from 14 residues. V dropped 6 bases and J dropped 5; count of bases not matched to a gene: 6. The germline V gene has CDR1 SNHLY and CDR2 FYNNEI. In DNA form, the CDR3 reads TGTGCCAGCAGGGAGTGGACAGGGAACAATGAGCAGTTCTTC. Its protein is CASREWTGNNEQFF.

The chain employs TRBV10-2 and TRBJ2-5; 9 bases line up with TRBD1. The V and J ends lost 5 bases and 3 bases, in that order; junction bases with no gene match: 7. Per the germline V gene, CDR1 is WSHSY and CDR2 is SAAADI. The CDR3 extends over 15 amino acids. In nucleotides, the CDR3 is TGCGCCAGCAGTTACAACAGGGGGCTCGAAGAGACCCAGTACTTC. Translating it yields CASSYNRGLEETQYF.

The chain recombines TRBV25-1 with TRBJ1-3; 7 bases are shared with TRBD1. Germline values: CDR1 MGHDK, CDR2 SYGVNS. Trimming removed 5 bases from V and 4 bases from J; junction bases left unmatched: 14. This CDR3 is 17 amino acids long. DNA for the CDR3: TGTGCCAGCAGTCCCTTTTCCGGGACAGTAAACGGAAACACCATATATTTT. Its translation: CASSPFSGTVNGNTIYF.

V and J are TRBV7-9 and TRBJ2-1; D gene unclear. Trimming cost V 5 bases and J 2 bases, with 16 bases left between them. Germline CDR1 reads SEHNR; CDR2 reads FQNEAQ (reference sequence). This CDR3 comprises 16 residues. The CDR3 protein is CASSPRRSGAYNEQFF. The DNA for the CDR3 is TGTGCCAGCAGCCCCCGTCGTAGTGGAGCCTACAATGAGCAGTTCTTC.

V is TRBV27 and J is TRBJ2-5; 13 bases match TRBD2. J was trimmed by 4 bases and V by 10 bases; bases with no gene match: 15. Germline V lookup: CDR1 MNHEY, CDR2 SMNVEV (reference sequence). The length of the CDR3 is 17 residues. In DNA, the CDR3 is TGTGCCACCCCCCGACTAGCGGGAGGAGGGGGCATAGAGACCCAGTACTTC. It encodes CATPRLAGGGGIETQYF.

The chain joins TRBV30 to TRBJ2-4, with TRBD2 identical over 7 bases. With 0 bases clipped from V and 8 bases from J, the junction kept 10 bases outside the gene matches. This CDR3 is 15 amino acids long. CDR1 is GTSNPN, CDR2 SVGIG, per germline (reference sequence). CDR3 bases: TGTGCCTGGAGTGTAGTGGGAGGGCCTATGGACATTCAGTACTTC. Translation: CAWSVVGGPMDIQYF.

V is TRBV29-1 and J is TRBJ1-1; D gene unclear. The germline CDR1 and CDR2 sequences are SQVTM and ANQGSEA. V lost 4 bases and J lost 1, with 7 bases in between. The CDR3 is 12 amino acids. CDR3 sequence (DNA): TGCAGCGTTGTTAGACAGAACACTGAAGCTTTCTTT. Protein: CSVVRQNTEAFF.

The CDR3 region is CASSPNPGPGHNEQFF. The DNA of the CDR3 is TGTGCCAGCAGTCCCAACCCGGGACCGGGGCACAATGAGCAGTTCTTC. The chain combines TRBV27 with TRBJ2-1; either TRBD1 or TRBD2 may fit D (5 bases each). V was shortened by 5 bases and J by 5 bases, with 19 bases between the two germline ends. The CDR3 runs to 16 residues. CDR1 is MNHEY, CDR2 SMNVEV, per germline (reference sequence).

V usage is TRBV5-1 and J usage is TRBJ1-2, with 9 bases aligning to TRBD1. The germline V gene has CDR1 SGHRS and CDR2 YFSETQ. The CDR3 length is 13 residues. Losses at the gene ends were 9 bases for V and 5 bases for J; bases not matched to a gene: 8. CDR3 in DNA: TGCGCCACCTACTCGACAGGGGGATATGGCTACACCTTC. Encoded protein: CATYSTGGYGYTF.

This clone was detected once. CDR3 region: CASSAKREGPYEQYF. CDR3 bases: TGTGCCAGCAGTGCAAAGCGGGAGGGCCCCTACGAGCAGTACTTC. J is TRBJ2-7 and V is TRBV27; 10 bases map to TRBD2. Trimming cost V 5 bases and J 2 bases; bases outside gene matches: 6. The CDR3 is 15 residues long. Germline CDR1 reads MNHEY; CDR2 reads SMNVEV (reference sequence).

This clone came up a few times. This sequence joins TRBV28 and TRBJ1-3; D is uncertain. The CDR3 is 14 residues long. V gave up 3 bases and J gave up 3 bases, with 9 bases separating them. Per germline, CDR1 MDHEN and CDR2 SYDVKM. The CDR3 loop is CASSFRLGGNTIYF. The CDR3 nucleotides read TGTGCCAGCAGTTTCCGCCTGGGTGGAAACACCATATATTTT.

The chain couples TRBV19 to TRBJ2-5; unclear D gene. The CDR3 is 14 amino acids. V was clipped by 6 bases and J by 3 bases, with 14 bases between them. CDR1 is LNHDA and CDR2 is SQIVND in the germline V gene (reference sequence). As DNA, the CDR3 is TGTGCCAGTAGGGAATGGGGTGGTGAAGAGACCCAGTACTTC. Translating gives CASREWGGEETQYF. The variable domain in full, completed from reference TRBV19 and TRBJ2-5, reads DGGITQSPKYLFRKEGQNVTLSCEQNLNHDAMYWYRQDPGQGLRLIYYSQIVNDFQKGDIAEGYSVSREKKESFPLTVTSAQKNPTAFYLCASREWGGEETQYFGPGTRLLVL.

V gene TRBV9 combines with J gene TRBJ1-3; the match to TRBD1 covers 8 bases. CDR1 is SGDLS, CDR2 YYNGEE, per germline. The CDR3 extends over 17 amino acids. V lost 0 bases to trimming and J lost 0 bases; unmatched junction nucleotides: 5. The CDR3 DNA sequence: TGTGCCAGCAGCGTAGGTCAGGGGGCCATCTCTGGAAACACCATATATTTT. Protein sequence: CASSVGQGAISGNTIYF.

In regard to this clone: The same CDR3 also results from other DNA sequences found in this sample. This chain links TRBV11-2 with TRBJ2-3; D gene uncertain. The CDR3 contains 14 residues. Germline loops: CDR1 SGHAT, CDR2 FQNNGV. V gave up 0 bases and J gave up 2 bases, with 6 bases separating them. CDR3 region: CASSLEGFTDTQYF. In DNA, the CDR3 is TGTGCCAGCAGCTTAGAAGGGTTCACAGATACGCAGTATTTT.

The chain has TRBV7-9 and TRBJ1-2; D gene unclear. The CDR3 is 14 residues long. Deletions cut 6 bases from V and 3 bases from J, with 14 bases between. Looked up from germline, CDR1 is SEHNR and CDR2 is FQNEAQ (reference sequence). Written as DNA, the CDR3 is TGTGCCAGCAGTTCCCCGGGCAGAGACTATGGCTACACCTTC. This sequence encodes CASSSPGRDYGYTF.

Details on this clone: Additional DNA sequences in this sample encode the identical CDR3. This CDR3 is CASSLVTSGSYEQYF. The CDR3 region has the DNA TGTGCCAGCAGCTTAGTTACTAGCGGGAGCTACGAGCAGTACTTC. The V gene is TRBV7-9, the J gene TRBJ2-7; 11 bases are a match to TRBD2. The CDR3 runs to 15 residues. The junction had 2 bases not matched to a gene; V was cut back by 1 base and J by 3 bases. CDR1 is SEHNR, CDR2 FQNEAQ, per germline (reference sequence).

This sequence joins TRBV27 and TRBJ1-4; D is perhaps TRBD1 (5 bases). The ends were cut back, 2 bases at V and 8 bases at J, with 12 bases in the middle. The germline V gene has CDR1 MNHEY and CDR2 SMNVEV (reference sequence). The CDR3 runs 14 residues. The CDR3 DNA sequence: TGTGCCAGCAGTTTAACCGGGGGTGTCGAAAAACTGTTTTTT. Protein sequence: CASSLTGGVEKLFF.